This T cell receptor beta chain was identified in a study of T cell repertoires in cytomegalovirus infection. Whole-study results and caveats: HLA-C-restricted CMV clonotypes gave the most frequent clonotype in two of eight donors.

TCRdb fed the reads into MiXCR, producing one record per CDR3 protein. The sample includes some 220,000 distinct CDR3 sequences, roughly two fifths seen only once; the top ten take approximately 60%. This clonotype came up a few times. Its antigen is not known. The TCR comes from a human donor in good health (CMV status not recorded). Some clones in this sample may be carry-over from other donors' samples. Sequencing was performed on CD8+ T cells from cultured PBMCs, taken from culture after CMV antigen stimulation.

The CDR3 spells CASSLRGSISYEQYF. In nucleotides, the CDR3 is TGTGCCAGCAGTTTAAGGGGGTCGATATCCTACGAGCAGTACTTC. The chain is built from TRBV27 and TRBJ2-7, with D possibly matching TRBD1 (6 bases). Germline V CDR1 and CDR2: MNHEY, SMNVEV (reference sequence). The CDR3 spans 15 residues. Trimming left V 2 bases short and J 1 base short, with 12 bases between.